These 22 T cell receptor beta chains share one sample of origin, sequenced in a study of blood T cell repertoires in COVID-19 (dated by TCRdb to 2018 to 2020). Libraries were made using the immunoSEQ multiplex PCR assay. Held by TCRdb, this immuneACCESS table contains in-frame sequences only and omits some clones. Under half of the omission traces to an unresolved V gene where checked; the cause of the rest is unknown. The sample profile shows approximately 150,000 clones; roughly 86% of them were found once. In total, the top ten clones hold 1.5% to 2% of the sample. Sequencing was performed on peripheral blood. These receptors all come from a man in his sixties or seventies with acute or convalescent COVID-19.

V usage is TRBV15 and J usage is TRBJ2-1; 12 bases agree with TRBD2. The CDR3 has 18 residues. Germline V gene sequence: CDR1 LNHNV, CDR2 YYDKDF (reference sequence). V gave up 5 bases and J gave up 1 base; unmatched junction bases: 9. In nucleotides, the CDR3 is TGTGCCACCAGCCGTCCGTTAGGACTAGCGGGGTCCTACAATGAGCAGTTCTTC. It is translated as CATSRPLGLAGSYNEQFF.

This rearrangement joins TRBV6-6 to TRBJ1-6; D remains ambiguous. V was clipped by 2 bases and J by 10 bases, with 12 bases between them. The CDR3 spans 14 residues. Germline V gene data show CDR1 as MNHNY and CDR2 as SVGAGI (reference sequence). The CDR3 DNA reads TGTGCCAGCAGTTACCAGACGGCCGGGTCACCCCTCCACTTT. This codes for CASSYQTAGSPLHF.

This clone showed up just a few times. The CDR3 nucleotides are TGTGCCAGCAGCTTGGCTATGGCAGGAACCACTGAAGCTTTCTTT. Translation gives CASSLAMAGTTEAFF. The chain carries TRBV5-4 and TRBJ1-1, with D uncertain. Trimming removed 0 bases at V and 4 bases at J, with 13 bases between. Germline-derived CDR1 and CDR2 are SGHNT and YYREEE (reference sequence). CDR3 length equals 15 residues.

This clone appeared a single time. This chain uses TRBV18 with TRBJ2-7; 11 nucleotides align to TRBD2. This CDR3 region has 15 residues. Per the germline V gene, CDR1 is KGHSH and CDR2 is LQKENI. V lost 4 bases, J lost 2 bases, and 4 bases stayed unmatched. The CDR3 here is CASSQTSGTPYEQYF. DNA of the CDR3: TGTGCCAGCTCACAGACTAGCGGGACTCCCTACGAGCAGTACTTC.

V and J are TRBV24-1 and TRBJ1-5; 7 bases line up with TRBD1. V was clipped by 11 bases and J by 0 bases; unmatched bases: 3. Germline-derived CDR1 and CDR2 are KGHDR and SFDVKD. The CDR3 has 13 amino acids. The CDR3 reads CAIDRDSNQPQHF. As DNA, the CDR3 is TGTGCCATTGACAGGGATAGCAATCAGCCCCAGCATTTT.

CDR3 sequence: CASSPITGSQETQYF. The DNA for the CDR3 is TGCGCCAGCTCTCCCATAACCGGGTCCCAAGAGACCCAGTACTTC. The chain combines TRBV5-1 with TRBJ2-5; no reliable D call. Trimming pared 7 bases from V and 1 base from J, leaving 17 bases between. From germline, CDR1 is SGHRS and CDR2 YFSETQ. CDR3 size: 15 residues.

This chain links TRBV6-1 with TRBJ2-7; no definite D call. V was clipped by 0 bases and J by 2 bases, with 14 bases between them. In germline, CDR1 is MNHNS, CDR2 SASEGT. The CDR3 has 16 residues. Here the CDR3 reads CASSEAWLEAAYEQYF. CDR3 nucleotide sequence: TGTGCCAGCAGTGAAGCTTGGCTAGAGGCAGCCTACGAGCAGTACTTC.

The chain employs TRBV6-5 and TRBJ1-1, with a tentative D call TRBD1 (5 bases). The CDR3 runs 12 residues. V shed 4 bases and J shed 3 bases, with 6 bases lying between them. Germline V lookup: CDR1 MNHEY, CDR2 SVGAGI. CDR3: CASSSQDTEAFF. The CDR3 DNA is TGTGCCAGCAGTTCACAGGACACTGAAGCTTTCTTT.

The chain recombines TRBV28 with TRBJ2-7; perhaps TRBD1 as D (6 bases). Germline loops: CDR1 MDHEN, CDR2 SYDVKM. This CDR3 is 16 amino acids long. The V and J ends lost 3 bases and 2 bases respectively, with 17 bases between them. The CDR3 sequence: CASSFGPGTSTYEQYF. CDR3 nucleotides: TGTGCCAGCAGTTTTGGACCCGGGACATCGACCTACGAGCAGTACTTC.

The chain couples TRBV9 to TRBJ1-1, with 8 bases matching TRBD1. Trimming at V came to 4 bases and at J to 4 bases, leaving 3 bases not matched to a gene. Germline loops: CDR1 SGDLS, CDR2 YYNGEE. CDR3 length: 13 residues. CDR3: CASSTGQGTEAFF. The DNA of the CDR3 is TGTGCCAGCAGCACAGGACAGGGCACTGAAGCTTTCTTT.

This clone is a singleton in its sample. This chain joins TRBV14 and TRBJ2-1; a possible D gene is TRBD2 (6 bases). Trimming left V 4 bases short and J 8 bases short, with 21 bases between. The CDR3 totals 16 residues. CDR1 and CDR2 (germline): SGHDN, FVKESK. CDR3 bases: TGTGCCAGCAGCCCCCCCTGGCGGGGATTGCCGGATGAGCAGTTCTTC. Residues: CASSPPWRGLPDEQFF. Looking up the rest from reference TRBV14 and TRBJ2-1 gives the full variable domain: EAGVTQFPSHSVIEKGQTVTLRCDPISGHDNLYWYRRVMGKEIKFLLHFVKESKQDESGMPNNRFLAERTGGTYSTLKVQPAELEDSGVYFCASSPPWRGLPDEQFFGPGTRLTVL.

The rearrangement uses TRBV7-9 and TRBJ2-1; D may be TRBD2 (6 bases). There are 15 residues in the CDR3. Between the trimmed V and J ends, which lost 1 base and 7 bases, there was a span of 14 bases. The V gene's germline CDR1 is SEHNR and CDR2 FQNEAQ (reference sequence). The CDR3 sequence is CASSLGTGEENEQFF. The CDR3 coding sequence is TGTGCCAGCAGCTTAGGAACGGGAGAGGAGAATGAGCAGTTCTTC.

The rearrangement uses TRBV30 and TRBJ2-1; the D gene is possibly TRBD2 (5 bases). The CDR3 runs 15 residues. V shed 5 bases and J shed 2 bases, with 16 bases lying between them. CDR1 is GTSNPN, CDR2 SVGIG, per germline (reference sequence). DNA of the CDR3: TGTGCCTGGGACGAGGGCCAGGTCACCTACAATGAGCAGTTCTTC. Its translation is CAWDEGQVTYNEQFF.

The chain uses TRBV4-2 and TRBJ1-1; D remains unclear. The germline gives CDR1 LGHNA, CDR2 YNFKEQ. V dropped 0 bases and J dropped 0 bases, with 8 bases sitting between them. The CDR3 length is 15 residues. The CDR3 DNA reads TGTGCCAGCAGCCAAGAGGGGAGAATGAACACTGAAGCTTTCTTT. Translated, it gives CASSQEGRMNTEAFF.

The V and J genes are TRBV6-4 and TRBJ1-1; D is unresolved. Trimming pared 6 bases from V and 4 bases from J, leaving 12 bases between. The CDR3 length is 13 residues. Germline lookup yields CDR1 MRHNA and CDR2 SNTAGT. CDR3 sequence (DNA): TGTGCCAGCAGGGACGGAGGGAGCACTGAAGCTTTCTTT. It codes for CASRDGGSTEAFF.

The chain recombines TRBV6-1 with TRBJ1-6; D gene uncertain. The germline V gene encodes CDR1 MNHNS and CDR2 SASEGT. The CDR3 sequence is 13 residues long. Trimming shortened V by 2 bases and J by 7 bases, and 6 bases separated the two germline ends. CDR3 sequence: CASSESLNSPLHF. The CDR3 DNA is TGTGCCAGCAGTGAAAGCCTCAATTCACCCCTCCACTTT.

This sequence joins TRBV4-1 and TRBJ2-5; 7 bases fit TRBD2. With 3 bases clipped from V and 5 bases from J, the junction kept 15 bases outside the gene matches. This CDR3 contains 17 residues. CDR1 is MGHRA and CDR2 is YSYEKL in the germline V gene. The chain's CDR3 is CASSQKSLSGGRETQYF. In DNA form, the CDR3 reads TGCGCCAGCAGCCAGAAGAGTTTATCGGGGGGTCGGGAGACCCAGTACTTC.

The chain carries TRBV5-1 and TRBJ1-1; D is ambiguous. Germline V gene sequence: CDR1 SGHRS, CDR2 YFSETQ. V shed 6 bases and J shed 2 bases, with 11 bases lying between them. This CDR3 has 13 amino acids. CDR3 in amino acids: CASKVQVNTEAFF. CDR3 nucleotide sequence: TGCGCCAGCAAAGTCCAGGTAAACACTGAAGCTTTCTTT.

V is TRBV6-1 and J is TRBJ1-1, with D maybe TRBD1 (6 bases). Trimming pared 1 base from V and 5 bases from J, leaving 14 bases between. CDR3 length equals 15 residues. Germline V gene sequence: CDR1 MNHNS, CDR2 SASEGT. The DNA for the CDR3 is TGTGCCAGCAGTGAAGACTACAGGGTAGAAACTGAAGCTTTCTTT. Protein product: CASSEDYRVETEAFF.

The chain employs TRBV9 and TRBJ2-4; 11 nucleotides agree with TRBD1. Trimming at V came to 4 bases and at J to 3 bases, leaving 3 bases not matched to a gene. The germline V gene has CDR1 SGDLS and CDR2 YYNGEE. The CDR3 has 15 residues. CDR3 nucleotide sequence: TGTGCCAGCAGCCCGGGACAGGGGGTCAAAAACATTCAGTACTTC. It codes for CASSPGQGVKNIQYF.

The V gene is TRBV6-1, the J gene TRBJ2-4, with D perhaps matching TRBD1 (5 bases). With 2 bases removed from V and 3 bases from J, the gap between germline ends came to 17 bases. The CDR3 extends over 17 amino acids. Germline V gene sequence: CDR1 MNHNS, CDR2 SASEGT. The CDR3 bases are TGTGCCAGCAGTGAAAATCAAGGGGTGCGGAACAAAAACATTCAGTACTTC. Protein product: CASSENQGVRNKNIQYF.

This chain uses TRBV18 with TRBJ1-1, with D possibly TRBD1 on 6 matching bases. Germline V CDR1 and CDR2: KGHSH, LQKENI. The V end was cut by 1 base, the J end by 2 bases, with 14 bases between. The CDR3 runs 16 residues. CDR3 loop: CASSPLGGARNTEAFF. The CDR3 region has the DNA TGTGCCAGCTCACCACTTGGGGGCGCGAGAAACACTGAAGCTTTCTTT.